This TCR beta chain was identified in a study of blood T cells in healthy people across ages. Through a sample-barcoded 5' primer and a J-beta primer mix, a second PCR was run for 7 to 11 cycles. A single record per CDR3 protein comes from TCRdb applying MiXCR to the 5' RACE reads. The sample includes about 1.6 million distinct CDR3 sequences, about 32% of them seen just once. The V and J ends lost 4 bases and 3 bases respectively, with 13 bases between them. Germline loops: CDR1 SGHTA, CDR2 FQGNSA. The CDR3 runs to 14 residues. Findings and caveats of the study: It was held that the diversity estimates obtained from one million T cells were underestimates.

This clonotype was counted a few times. What it binds is not known. Material: blood. The TCR originated in a woman aged 25-40 years in good health. The chain has TRBV7-2 and TRBJ2-7; possibly TRBD2 for D (5 bases). CDR3 DNA: TGTGCCAGCAGCTCACTCCGACGGGGCTACGAGCAGTACTTC. Its protein product is CASSSLRRGYEQYF.